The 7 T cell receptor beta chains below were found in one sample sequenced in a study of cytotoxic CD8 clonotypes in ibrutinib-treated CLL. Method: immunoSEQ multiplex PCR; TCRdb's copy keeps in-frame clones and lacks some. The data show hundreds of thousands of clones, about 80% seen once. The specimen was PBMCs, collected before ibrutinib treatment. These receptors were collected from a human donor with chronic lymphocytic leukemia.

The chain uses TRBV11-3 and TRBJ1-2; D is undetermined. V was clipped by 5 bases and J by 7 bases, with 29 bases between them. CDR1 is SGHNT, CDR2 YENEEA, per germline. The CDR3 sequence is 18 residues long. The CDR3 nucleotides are TGTGCCAGCAGCCCGAACGGAAAGGGCCCTTTTCTGTTAGGTGGCTACACCTTC. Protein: CASSPNGKGPFLLGGYTF.

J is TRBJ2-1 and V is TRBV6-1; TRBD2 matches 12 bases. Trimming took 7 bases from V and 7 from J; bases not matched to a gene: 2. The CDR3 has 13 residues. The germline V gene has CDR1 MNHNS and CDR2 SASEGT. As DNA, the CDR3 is TGTGCCAGCACCGGACTAGCGGGGAATGAGCAGTTCTTC. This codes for CASTGLAGNEQFF.

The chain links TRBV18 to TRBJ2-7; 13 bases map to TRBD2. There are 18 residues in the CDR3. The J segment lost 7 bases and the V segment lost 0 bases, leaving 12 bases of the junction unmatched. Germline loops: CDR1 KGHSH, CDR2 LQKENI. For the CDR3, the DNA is TGTGCCAGCTCACCACCGGGACAGGGGACTAGCGGGATTCGTGAGCAGTACTTC. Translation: CASSPPGQGTSGIREQYF.

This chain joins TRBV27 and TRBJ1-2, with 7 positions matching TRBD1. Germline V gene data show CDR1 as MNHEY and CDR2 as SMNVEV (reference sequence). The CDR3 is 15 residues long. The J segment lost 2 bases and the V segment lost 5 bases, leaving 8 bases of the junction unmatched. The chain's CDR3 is CASSTRTGMNYGYTF. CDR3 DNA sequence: TGTGCCAGCAGTACCCGGACAGGAATGAACTATGGCTACACCTTC.

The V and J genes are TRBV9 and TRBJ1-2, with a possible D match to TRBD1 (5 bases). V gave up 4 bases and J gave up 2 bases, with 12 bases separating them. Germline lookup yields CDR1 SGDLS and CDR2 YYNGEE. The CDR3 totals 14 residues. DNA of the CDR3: TGTGCCAGCAGCTCTCTCGACAGAAACTATGGCTACACCTTC. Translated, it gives CASSSLDRNYGYTF.

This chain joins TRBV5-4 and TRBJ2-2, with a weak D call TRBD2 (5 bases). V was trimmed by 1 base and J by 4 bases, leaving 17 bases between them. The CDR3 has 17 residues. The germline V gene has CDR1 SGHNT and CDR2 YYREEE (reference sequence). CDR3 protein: CASSLSFTGMGTGELFF. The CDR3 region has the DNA TGTGCCAGCAGCTTGAGTTTTACCGGGATGGGCACCGGGGAGCTGTTTTTT.

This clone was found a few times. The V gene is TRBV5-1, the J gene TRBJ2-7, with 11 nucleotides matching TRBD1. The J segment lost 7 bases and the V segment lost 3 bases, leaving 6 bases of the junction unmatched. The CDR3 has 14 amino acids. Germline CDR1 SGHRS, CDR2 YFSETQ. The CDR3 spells CASSSGQGAREQYF. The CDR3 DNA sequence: TGCGCCAGCAGCTCTGGACAGGGGGCACGTGAGCAGTACTTC.